This TCR beta chain is from a study of T cells after yellow fever vaccination. Template-switching 5'RACE yielded the TCR cDNA; a universal primer site and UMIs were added in the process. TCRdb reprocessed the 5' RACE reads with MiXCR, giving one entry per CDR3 protein. The table lists about 220,000 distinct CDR3 sequences, roughly 3% of them singletons, with about 3% in the top ten. Study-level results: Once the booster was given, most primary-vaccination clones reappeared, at approximately 97% for CD4 and 88% for CD8. The secondary response peaked faster, at day 5 versus 15, but was weaker.

Notes on this clonotype: The antigen is undetermined.

Germline V lookup: CDR1 LNHDA, CDR2 SQIVND (reference sequence). V gave up 3 bases and J gave up 8 bases; unmatched junction bases: 7. This CDR3 spans 14 amino acids. The clonotype comes from a man aged 18 to 30 who received the YFV17D yellow fever vaccine. The chain links TRBV19 to TRBJ1-5, with 7 bases matching TRBD1. Sequencing was performed on CD4+ T cells sorted from PBMCs, taken 10 days after the yellow fever booster vaccination. DNA for the CDR3: TGTGCCAGTAGTATTACAGGGGCGAGGGAGCCCCAGCATTTT. It encodes CASSITGAREPQHF.